Listed here is a single T cell receptor beta chain. Antigen unknown. This sample is part of a study of T cells expressing NK-cell markers. In the study overall: Each TCR beta repertoire originated in sorted T cells that were CD3+CD56+NKG2C+, CD3+CD56+NKG2C- or CD3+CD56-NKG2C+. Among eight sequenced donors, seven carried HCMV seropositivity while one was seronegative.

TCRdb reanalyzed the 5' RACE reads and collapses them to one entry per CDR3 protein, without DNA. This table holds about 150,000 distinct CDR3 sequences. Study results and limitations: For a few donors, these clonotypes were likewise the leading ones in the CD3+CD56-NKG2C+ fraction.

CDR3 length: 17 amino acids. The V gene's germline CDR1 is MGHDK and CDR2 SYGVNS. The chain employs TRBV25-1 and TRBJ2-3; TCRdb's D call of TRBD1 is untestable without DNA. This sequence originates from a man aged 18-70 years in good health. Specimen: blood T cells: a sorted CD56 or NKG2C T cell subset, CD4+ or CD8+ T cells, or bulk PBMC T cells (not recorded which). CDR3 protein: CASSPLLTSRSTDTQYF.